One T cell receptor (beta chain) is described in this entry. The repertoire was sequenced with immunoSEQ multiplex PCR; TCRdb's copy has only in-frame clones and lacks some. The sample shows under 2,000 clones, roughly 80% of them seen only once. The sample belongs to a study of hypomethylating agent response in myelodysplastic syndrome. CDR1 is KGHSH, CDR2 LQKENI, per germline. V was clipped by 6 bases and J by 3 bases, with 9 bases between them. The CDR3 has 13 residues. The source of this sequence is a human donor with myelodysplastic syndrome. The V call is TRBV18, the J call TRBJ2-1, with D unclear. Source: bone marrow, taken before or after starting hypomethylating agent treatment for myelodysplastic syndrome (not recorded which). CDR3 loop: CASSNYVYNEQFF. The CDR3 region has the DNA TGTGCCAGCTCTAATTATGTCTACAATGAGCAGTTCTTC.